These 16 T cell receptor beta chains originate from one sample sequenced in a study of control samples from healthy donors and cancer patients. Profiled with immunoSEQ multiplex PCR; TCRdb holds only in-frame clones, not every one. The sample has 120,000 or so clones; roughly 90% are singletons. The sample comprised blood. The receptors here all came from a young man in good health.

The genes are TRBV18 and TRBJ1-5; no reliable D call. V was cut by 2 bases and J by 0 bases, with 2 bases left in between. Germline V gene sequence: CDR1 KGHSH, CDR2 LQKENI. The CDR3 length is 13 residues. The CDR3 DNA follows: TGTGCCAGCTCACCAAATAGCAATCAGCCCCAGCATTTT. Amino acids: CASSPNSNQPQHF. Full variable domain (missing parts from reference TRBV18 and TRBJ1-5): NAGVMQNPRHLVRRRGQEARLRCSPMKGHSHVYWYRQLPEEGLKFMVYLQKENIIDESGMPKERFSAEFPKEGPSILRIQQVVRGDSAAYFCASSPNSNQPQHFGDGTRLSIL.

This rearrangement joins TRBV11-2 to TRBJ1-1; the D gene is possibly TRBD1 (6 bases). Per the germline V gene, CDR1 is SGHAT and CDR2 is FQNNGV. The CDR3 is 18 amino acids. V lost 5 bases to trimming and J lost 1 base, with 23 bases between them. The CDR3 loop reads CASSRRGQGLFGNTEAFF. The CDR3 DNA reads TGTGCCAGCAGCCGCCGAGGGCAGGGGCTTTTCGGGAACACTGAAGCTTTCTTT.

This clone was found a few times. The genes are TRBV27 and TRBJ2-7; D is possibly TRBD1 (5 bases). This CDR3 spans 14 amino acids. Germline CDR1 and CDR2: MNHEY and SMNVEV (reference sequence). Trimming took 6 bases from V and 7 from J, leaving 19 bases between them. In nucleotides, the CDR3 is TGTGCCAGCAGGGACCCCCGTCTGGGGCGAGAGCAGTACTTC. This sequence encodes CASRDPRLGREQYF.

This clone was found a few times. The V and J genes are TRBV30 and TRBJ1-2; TRBD1 matches 8 bases. Germline loops: CDR1 GTSNPN, CDR2 SVGIG (reference sequence). The CDR3 is 11 residues long. Unmatched junction bases numbered 2, after V lost 1 base and J lost 10 bases. CDR3 in DNA: TGTGCCTGGAGTGCACAGGGGGTCTACACCTTC. It translates to CAWSAQGVYTF.

This clone was picked up a small number of times. This chain joins TRBV7-9 and TRBJ2-1; D remains unclear. V lost 5 bases and J 5 bases, leaving 13 bases between the germline ends. Germline V gene sequence: CDR1 SEHNR, CDR2 FQNEAQ (reference sequence). The CDR3 length is 14 residues. Here the CDR3 reads CASSLFSKDNEQFF. The DNA for the CDR3 is TGTGCCAGCAGCCTCTTCTCGAAAGACAATGAGCAGTTCTTC.

V usage is TRBV6-4 and J usage is TRBJ2-3, with 8 bases that match TRBD1. Germline V CDR1 and CDR2: MRHNA, SNTAGT. Trimming cost V 6 bases and J 4 bases; bases outside gene matches: 6. The CDR3 contains 14 residues. The CDR3 sequence: CASSPDRASDTQYF. In DNA form, the CDR3 reads TGTGCCAGCAGCCCGGACAGGGCCTCAGATACGCAGTATTTT.

J is TRBJ2-1 and V is TRBV4-3; a possible D gene is TRBD1 (6 bases). The CDR3 covers 16 residues. Per germline, CDR1 LGHNA and CDR2 YSLEER. Trimming cost V 4 bases and J 5 bases, with 18 bases left between them. This CDR3 is CASSPTRGDANNEQFF. Written as DNA, the CDR3 is TGCGCCAGCAGCCCAACCAGGGGCGACGCAAACAATGAGCAGTTCTTC.

Note on this clone: Germline and junction disagree at one end, which may indicate a read error. The J gene is TRBJ1-3, the V gene TRBV9; 8 nucleotides align to TRBD1. Germline V gene data show CDR1 as SGDLS and CDR2 as YYNGEE. CDR3 length: 18 amino acids. The CDR3 coding sequence is TGTCCCAGCAGCGTCGCGGGGGGGGCCAGGGGGCCTGGAAACACCATATATTTT. Its translation: CPSSVAGGARGPGNTIYF.

The chain joins TRBV30 to TRBJ2-1; maybe TRBD1 (7 bases). Germline V gene sequence: CDR1 GTSNPN, CDR2 SVGIG (reference sequence). The V and J ends lost 3 bases and 12 bases respectively, with 12 bases between them. This CDR3 spans 11 amino acids. CDR3 amino acids: CAWSHQGGQFF. The CDR3 nucleotides read TGTGCCTGGAGCCATCAGGGGGGGCAGTTCTTC. The whole variable domain, filled in from reference TRBV30 and TRBJ2-1, reads SQTIHQWPATLVQPVGSPLSLECTVEGTSNPNLYWYRQAAGRGLQLLFYSVGIGQISSEVPQNLSASRPQDRQFILSSKKLLLSDSGFYLCAWSHQGGQFFGPGTRLTVL.

The rearrangement uses TRBV19 and TRBJ2-1; 8 bases fit TRBD1. Germline CDR1 and CDR2: LNHDA and SQIVND (reference sequence). The V segment lost 5 bases and the J segment 8 bases; nucleotides outside the gene matches: 8. This CDR3 is built from 14 residues. The CDR3 DNA follows: TGTGCCAGTAGTGCGGGCAGGGGGCCATATGAGCAGTTCTTC. Translated, it gives CASSAGRGPYEQFF. Filled out from reference TRBV19 and TRBJ2-1, the complete variable domain reads DGGITQSPKYLFRKEGQNVTLSCEQNLNHDAMYWYRQDPGQGLRLIYYSQIVNDFQKGDIAEGYSVSREKKESFPLTVTSAQKNPTAFYLCASSAGRGPYEQFFGPGTRLTVL.

This clone has a single count. The chain recombines TRBV28 with TRBJ1-1; perhaps TRBD1 as D (5 bases). V was clipped by 6 bases and J by 1 base, with 12 bases between them. The CDR3 covers 14 residues. Germline V gene sequence: CDR1 MDHEN, CDR2 SYDVKM. CDR3 in amino acids: CASSSAGANTEAFF. For the CDR3, the DNA is TGTGCCAGCAGCTCTGCCGGGGCGAACACTGAAGCTTTCTTT. Supplemented by reference TRBV28 and TRBJ1-1, the full variable domain reads DVKVTQSSRYLVKRTGEKVFLECVQDMDHENMFWYRQDPGLGLRLIYFSYDVKMKEKGDIPEGYSVSREKKERFSLILESASTNQTSMYLCASSSAGANTEAFFGQGTRLTVV.

This clone was seen once. The gene calls are TRBV7-3 and TRBJ2-5; D is perhaps TRBD1 or TRBD2 (5 bases each). Trimming removed 1 base from V and 5 bases from J, with 11 bases in between. From germline, CDR1 is SGHTA and CDR2 FQGTGA. CDR3 size: 14 residues. CDR3 in amino acids: CASSLNRGEETQYF. The DNA for the CDR3 is TGTGCCAGCAGCTTAAATAGGGGAGAGGAGACCCAGTACTTC.

This chain joins TRBV5-1 and TRBJ2-7, with 12 positions matching TRBD1. The CDR3 is 15 residues long. The junction had 6 bases not matched to a gene; V was cut back by 1 base and J by 7 bases. The germline V gene has CDR1 SGHRS and CDR2 YFSETQ. CDR3 protein: CASSLQGQGAREQYF. The CDR3 DNA follows: TGCGCCAGCAGCTTGCAGGGACAGGGGGCGAGGGAGCAGTACTTC.

In its sample, this clone was seen a few times. V is TRBV7-3 and J is TRBJ1-2; 7 bases are a match to TRBD1. V lost 1 base and J lost 5; bases outside the gene matches: 7. The CDR3 consists of 15 residues. CDR1 is SGHTA, CDR2 FQGTGA, per germline. Written as DNA, the CDR3 is TGTGCCAGCAGCTTAAACCCCGGGACAGATTATGGCTACACCTTC. Translating gives CASSLNPGTDYGYTF.

The rearrangement joins TRBV5-1 to TRBJ2-2; D possibly corresponds to TRBD1 (5 bases). Germline V lookup: CDR1 SGHRS, CDR2 YFSETQ. Between the trimmed V and J ends, which lost 3 bases and 6 bases, there was a span of 9 bases. This CDR3 is 13 amino acids long. The CDR3 loop reads CASSSDIPGELFF. For the CDR3, the DNA is TGCGCCAGCAGCTCGGACATTCCCGGGGAGCTGTTTTTT.

The V and J genes are TRBV29-1 and TRBJ2-3, with D possibly being TRBD1 or TRBD2 (5 bases each). The CDR3 runs 13 residues. Germline CDR1 SQVTM, CDR2 ANQGSEA. V lost 6 bases to trimming and J lost 2 bases, with 12 bases between them. CDR3 coding DNA: TGCAGCGTCGAAAGAGGGGTCACAGATACGCAGTATTTT. Amino acid sequence: CSVERGVTDTQYF.